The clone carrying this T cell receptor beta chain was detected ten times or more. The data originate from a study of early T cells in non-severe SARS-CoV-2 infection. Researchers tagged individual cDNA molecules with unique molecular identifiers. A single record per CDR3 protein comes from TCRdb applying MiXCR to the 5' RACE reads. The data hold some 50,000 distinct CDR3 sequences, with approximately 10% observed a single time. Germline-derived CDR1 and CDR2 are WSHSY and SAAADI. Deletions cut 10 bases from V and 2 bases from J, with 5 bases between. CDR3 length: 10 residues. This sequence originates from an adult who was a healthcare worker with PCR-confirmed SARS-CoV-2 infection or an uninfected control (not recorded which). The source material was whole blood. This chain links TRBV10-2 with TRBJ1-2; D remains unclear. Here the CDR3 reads CATLNYGYTF. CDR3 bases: TGCGCCACCTTAAACTATGGCTACACCTTC.